The T cell receptor (beta chain) under discussion was sequenced for a study of blood T cell repertoires in COVID-19. Across the study: There were acute and convalescent COVID-19 samples, and they came from the United States, Italy and Spain.

Methods used by the authors: Reference gene primer amplification gave nucleated cell count estimates. Generated by immunoSEQ multiplex PCR, the TCRdb table keeps only in-frame clones and is missing some. The D gene and trimming were derived from the DNA, and the V and J assignments and clone size from that table. The sample lists over 150,000 clones, roughly 84% occurring once. Germline-derived CDR1 and CDR2 are MDHEN and SYDVKM. J gave up 4 bases and V 6 bases, and 12 bases lay outside the gene matches. The CDR3 totals 16 residues. The chain has TRBV28 and TRBJ1-2; 9 bases are shared with TRBD1. Source material: peripheral blood. This receptor was identified in a human donor in a cohort sampled during active COVID-19. CDR3 in amino acids: CASRRTGAMRVYGYTF. DNA for the CDR3: TGTGCCAGCAGGAGGACAGGGGCAATGAGAGTCTATGGCTACACCTTC.